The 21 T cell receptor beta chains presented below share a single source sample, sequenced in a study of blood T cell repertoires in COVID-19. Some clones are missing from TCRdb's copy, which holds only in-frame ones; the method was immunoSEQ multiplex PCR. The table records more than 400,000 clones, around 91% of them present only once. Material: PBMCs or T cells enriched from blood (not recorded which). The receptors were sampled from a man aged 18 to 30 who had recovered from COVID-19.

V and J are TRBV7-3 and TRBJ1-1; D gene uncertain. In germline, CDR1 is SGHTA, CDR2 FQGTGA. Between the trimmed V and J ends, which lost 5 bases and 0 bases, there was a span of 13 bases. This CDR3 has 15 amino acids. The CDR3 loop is CASSPRGGLNTEAFF. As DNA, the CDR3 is TGTGCCAGCAGCCCCCGGGGAGGGTTGAACACTGAAGCTTTCTTT.

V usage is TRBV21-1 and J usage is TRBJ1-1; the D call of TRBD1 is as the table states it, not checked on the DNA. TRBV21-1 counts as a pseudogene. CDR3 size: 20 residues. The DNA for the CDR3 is TGTGCCAGCAGCAAAAAGCCCGGACAGGGCCTTAACTTATTGAACACTGAAGCTTTCTTT. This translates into CASSKKPGQGLNLLNTEAFF.

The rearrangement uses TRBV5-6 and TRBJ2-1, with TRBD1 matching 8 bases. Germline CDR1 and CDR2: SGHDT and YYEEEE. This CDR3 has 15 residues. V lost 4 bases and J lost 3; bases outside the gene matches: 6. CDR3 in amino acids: CASSPGQGYYNEQFF. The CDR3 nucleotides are TGTGCCAGCAGCCCCGGACAGGGCTACTACAATGAGCAGTTCTTC.

The CDR3 bases are TGCGCCAGCAGCTTGGATGCGCGGGCTGGCTACACCTTC. Its protein is CASSLDARAGYTF. V is TRBV5-1 and J is TRBJ1-2; D call uncertain. The CDR3 consists of 13 residues. Germline V CDR1 and CDR2: SGHRS, YFSETQ. Trimming removed 0 bases at V and 7 bases at J, with 10 bases between.

The CDR3 reads CASREGNGAGELFF. CDR3 nucleotide sequence: TGTGCCAGCAGGGAGGGGAATGGGGCCGGGGAGCTGTTTTTT. J is TRBJ2-2 and V is TRBV9, with D perhaps TRBD2 (6 bases). This CDR3 comprises 14 residues. Germline loops: CDR1 SGDLS, CDR2 YYNGEE. With 5 bases removed from V and 6 bases from J, the gap between germline ends came to 14 bases.

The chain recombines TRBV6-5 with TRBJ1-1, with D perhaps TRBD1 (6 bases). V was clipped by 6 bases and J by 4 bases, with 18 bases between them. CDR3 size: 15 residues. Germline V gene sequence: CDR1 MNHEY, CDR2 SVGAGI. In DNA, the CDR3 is TGTGCCAGCAGAAAATTACAGGGCTCGGGCACTGAAGCTTTCTTT. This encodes CASRKLQGSGTEAFF.

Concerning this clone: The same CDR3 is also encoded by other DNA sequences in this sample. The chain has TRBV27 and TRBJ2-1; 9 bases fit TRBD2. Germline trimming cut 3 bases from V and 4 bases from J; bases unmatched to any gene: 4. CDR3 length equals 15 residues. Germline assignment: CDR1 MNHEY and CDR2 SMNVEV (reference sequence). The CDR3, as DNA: TGTGCCAGCAGTTTCTCAGCGGGAGGTTACAATGAGCAGTTCTTC. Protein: CASSFSAGGYNEQFF.

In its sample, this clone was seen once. The CDR3 reads CASSPRTGGMNTEAFF. DNA of the CDR3: TGTGCCAGCAGCCCGCGGACAGGGGGTATGAACACTGAAGCTTTCTTT. V gene TRBV3-1 (or the pseudogene TRBV3-2) combines with J gene TRBJ1-1; 10 bases line up with TRBD1. CDR3 size: 16 residues. Trimming took 4 bases from V and 0 from J; bases not matched to a gene: 5. Germline V gene sequence: CDR1 LGHDT, CDR2 YNNKEL (reference sequence).

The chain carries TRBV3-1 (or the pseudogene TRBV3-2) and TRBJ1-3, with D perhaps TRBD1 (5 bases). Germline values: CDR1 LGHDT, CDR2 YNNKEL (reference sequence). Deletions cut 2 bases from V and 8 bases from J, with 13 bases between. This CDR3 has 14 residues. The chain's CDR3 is CASSQLSGGDTIYF. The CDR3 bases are TGTGCCAGCAGCCAACTTTCCGGGGGGGACACCATATATTTT.

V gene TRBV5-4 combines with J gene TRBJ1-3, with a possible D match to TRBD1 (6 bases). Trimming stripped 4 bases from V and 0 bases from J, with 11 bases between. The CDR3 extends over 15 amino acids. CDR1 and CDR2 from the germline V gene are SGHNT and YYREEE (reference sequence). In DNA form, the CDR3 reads TGTGCCAGCAGCATAGGACAGCCCTCTGGAAACACCATATATTTT. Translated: CASSIGQPSGNTIYF.

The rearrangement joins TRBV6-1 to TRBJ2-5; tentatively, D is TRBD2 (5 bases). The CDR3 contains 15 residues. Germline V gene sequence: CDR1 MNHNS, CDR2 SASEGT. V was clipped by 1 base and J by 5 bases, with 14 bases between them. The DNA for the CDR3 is TGTGCCAGCAGTGAAGTTGGTGGGAGTTGGGAGACCCAGTACTTC. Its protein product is CASSEVGGSWETQYF.

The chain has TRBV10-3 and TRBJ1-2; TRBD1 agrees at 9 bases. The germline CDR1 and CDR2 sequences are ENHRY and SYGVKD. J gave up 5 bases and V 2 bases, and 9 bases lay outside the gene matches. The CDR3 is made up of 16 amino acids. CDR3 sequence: CAISESWTGDLYGYTF. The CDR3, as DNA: TGTGCCATCAGTGAGAGTTGGACAGGGGATCTATATGGCTACACCTTC.

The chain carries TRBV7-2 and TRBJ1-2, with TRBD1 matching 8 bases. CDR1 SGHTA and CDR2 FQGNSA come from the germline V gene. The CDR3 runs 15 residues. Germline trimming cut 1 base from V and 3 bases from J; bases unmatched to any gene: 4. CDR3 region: CASSLVAGGDYGYTF. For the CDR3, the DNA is TGTGCCAGCAGCTTAGTAGCAGGGGGCGACTATGGCTACACCTTC.

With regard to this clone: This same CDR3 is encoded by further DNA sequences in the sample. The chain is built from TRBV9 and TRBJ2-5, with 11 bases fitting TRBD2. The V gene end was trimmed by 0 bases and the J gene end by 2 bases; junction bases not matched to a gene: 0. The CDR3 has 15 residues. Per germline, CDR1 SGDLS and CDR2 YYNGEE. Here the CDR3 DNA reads TGTGCCAGCAGCGTAGTAGCGGGGGGGCAAGAGACCCAGTACTTC. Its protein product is CASSVVAGGQETQYF. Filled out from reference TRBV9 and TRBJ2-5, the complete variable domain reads DSGVTQTPKHLITATGQRVTLRCSPRSGDLSVYWYQQSLDQGLQFLIQYYNGEERAKGNILERFSAQQFPDLHSELNLSSLELGDSALYFCASSVVAGGQETQYFGPGTRLLVL.

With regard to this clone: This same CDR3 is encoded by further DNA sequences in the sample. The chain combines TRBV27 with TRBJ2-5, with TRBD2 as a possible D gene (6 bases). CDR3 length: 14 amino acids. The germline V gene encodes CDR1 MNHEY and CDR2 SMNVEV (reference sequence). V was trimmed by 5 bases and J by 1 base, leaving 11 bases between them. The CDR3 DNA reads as TGTGCCAGCAGTCCCCGGGACTTCCAAGAGACCCAGTACTTC. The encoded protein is CASSPRDFQETQYF.

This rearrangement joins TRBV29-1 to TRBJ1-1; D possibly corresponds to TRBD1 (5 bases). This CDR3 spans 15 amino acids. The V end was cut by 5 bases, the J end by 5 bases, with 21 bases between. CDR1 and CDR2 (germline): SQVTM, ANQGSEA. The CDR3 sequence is CSVNGRGDRGTEAFF. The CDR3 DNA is TGCAGCGTTAACGGGCGGGGGGATCGAGGGACTGAAGCTTTCTTT.

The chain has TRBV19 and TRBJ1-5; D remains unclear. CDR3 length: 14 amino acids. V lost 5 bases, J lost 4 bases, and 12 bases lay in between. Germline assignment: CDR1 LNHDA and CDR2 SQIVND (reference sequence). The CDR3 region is CASSALRSNQPQHF. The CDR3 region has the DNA TGTGCCAGTAGTGCGCTGAGATCAAATCAGCCCCAGCATTTT.

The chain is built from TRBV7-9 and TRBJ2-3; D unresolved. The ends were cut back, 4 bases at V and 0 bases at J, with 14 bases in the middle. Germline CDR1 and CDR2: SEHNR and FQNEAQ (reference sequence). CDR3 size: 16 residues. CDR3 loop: CASSSPVTTSTDTQYF. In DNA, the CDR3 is TGTGCCAGCAGCTCTCCGGTCACCACTAGCACAGATACGCAGTATTTT.

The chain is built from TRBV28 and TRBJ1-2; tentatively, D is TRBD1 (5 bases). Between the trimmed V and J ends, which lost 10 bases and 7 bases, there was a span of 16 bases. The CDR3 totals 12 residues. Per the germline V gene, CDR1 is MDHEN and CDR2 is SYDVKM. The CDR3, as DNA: TGTGCCACCTTTCCTGGGGGGGGTGGCTACACCTTC. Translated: CATFPGGGGYTF.

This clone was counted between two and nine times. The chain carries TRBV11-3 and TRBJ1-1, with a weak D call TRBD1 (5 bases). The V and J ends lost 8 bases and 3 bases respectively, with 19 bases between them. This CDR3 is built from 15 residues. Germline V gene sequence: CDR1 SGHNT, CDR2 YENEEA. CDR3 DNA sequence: TGTGCCAGCGGCCCGGGGTCTCGGGGGTACACTGAAGCTTTCTTT. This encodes CASGPGSRGYTEAFF.

CDR3 bases: TGTGCCAGCAGCTTAAAACTAGCGGGGGACAATGAGCAGTTCTTC. Translation: CASSLKLAGDNEQFF. V is TRBV5-4 and J is TRBJ2-1; TRBD2 agrees at 11 bases. The CDR3 consists of 15 residues. The ends lost 2 bases at V and 5 bases at J; junction bases unmatched: 3. Germline V gene lookup returns CDR1 SGHNT and CDR2 YYREEE (reference sequence).